This TCR beta chain was sequenced for a study of cytomegalovirus exposure and HLA in healthy donors (dated by TCRdb to the late 2010s). About the full investigation: According to a later analysis, the 110 or so validation repertoires were produced on the same platform as the roughly 600 repertoires of the first cohort. The aim of the study was to test whether cataloging public T cell receptors could identify signatures of past pathogen exposure. To predict cytomegalovirus infection status, the study brought together high-throughput TCR immunosequencing, statistical association of individual TCRs with disease status, and machine learning. Along with the roughly 670-subject first cohort, a separate validation cohort of roughly 110 different subjects was used. Here is what the overall study found, with its caveats: In vitro tests confirmed that three of the cytomegalovirus-associated TCR beta chains recognize cytomegalovirus antigens. Of the cluster scores, approximately 94% were above 0 in a later analysis, which found that TCRs clustered in the first cohort also tended to co-occur in the 120 validation repertoires. In the study, about 150 TCR beta chains were listed as associated with cytomegalovirus. Most TCR sequences were observed very rarely across donors, whereas some public TCRs were present in many individuals. A later analysis had no HLA typing for the validation cohort, so co-occurrence there was scored across all 110 or so repertoires. Cytomegalovirus status was reported to be diagnosed by the classifier with high specificity and sensitivity in both the original and validation cohorts. It was suggested by the authors that the approach could potentially be generalized to other disease states and immunological phenotypes.

This clone has only a few counts. The antigen this receptor binds is unknown. No much larger clone is present one base from it, and per-base qualities are unavailable. Libraries were built with the immunoSEQ multiplex PCR assay. Processing in the source paper ran as follows. A statistical classification framework was developed to diagnose cytomegalovirus status using the catalog of TCR beta chain sequences. The source is immuneACCESS, and TCRdb retained only in-frame sequences with V and J called. Part of the clones is not carried over; for the studies checked, unresolved V genes explain less than half of this, and the remainder is unexplained. The DNA gave D and trimming, while V, J and clone size come from that table. This sample has some 84,000 clones in its table, and roughly 88% of those were observed once. 2.1% of the sample is held by the ten biggest clonotypes. The germline V gene supplies CDR1 LGHNA and CDR2 YNFKEQ. Ends trimmed: V by 3 bases, J by 3 bases; bases unmatched to a gene: 9. The CDR3 contains 16 residues, cysteine and phenylalanine counted. The DNA shown is the 48-base CDR3, in frame from base 1.

The donors belonged to the validation cohort of about 130 subjects, which was separate from the roughly 700-subject first cohort. The sequence was obtained from a man between 25 and 39 years old in good health and CMV-seronegative. What was sequenced was PBMCs. Recombination connected TRBV4-2 to TRBJ2-7, with 9 junctional bases fitting TRBD1. The CDR3 reads as follows: CASSQIMTGGLYEQYF. The nucleotide sequence reads TGTGCCAGCAGCCAGATTATGACAGGGGGACTCTACGAGCAGTACTTC.